What follows is one T cell receptor (beta chain) and its context. Its target is not known. One junction end disagrees with the germline gene, perhaps due to a read error. The PCR contained 60 Vbeta and 13 Jbeta primers. Clones were sequenced by immunoSEQ multiplex PCR, and TCRdb holds only the in-frame ones, with some missing. The data show roughly 130,000 clones, more than 75% seen once. The sample originates from a study of cytomegalovirus exposure and HLA in healthy donors. Study conclusions and caveats: A prior analysis recorded that most TCR beta V segments were productive about 87% or about 30% of the time. Later analysis showed TCR association rates varying by HLA locus, highest for DRB1 and lowest for HLA-C. Relative to the roughly 640-donor mean, N-insertions were reportedly fewer in an Asian-associated ancestry cluster in a later analysis. There were a few CMV-associated chains whose specificity for CMV antigens was confirmed in vitro.

The CDR3 totals 15 residues. The germline V gene encodes CDR1 SGHRS and CDR2 YFSETQ. The TCR comes from a man between 35 and 55 years old in good health and CMV-seronegative. The rearrangement links TRBV5-1 to TRBJ2-6, with a weak D call TRBD1 (5 bases). Input material: PBMCs. In nucleotides, the CDR3 is TGCGCCAGCAGCTTAATAGATTCTGGGGCCAACGGCCTGACTTTC. It encodes CASSLIDSGANGLTF.